This T cell receptor beta chain came from a study of breast tumors, draining lymph nodes, adjacent tissues. MiXCR, applied by TCRdb to the multiplex PCR reads, yields one record per CDR3 protein. The sample carries 85,000 to 130,000 distinct CDR3 sequences, about 30% recorded once. The lymph nodes were axillary draining lymph nodes from breast cancer patients. Study conclusions and caveats: Tumor TCR diversity was below lymph nodes but above nontumor tissue. Luminal-like breast cancer showed significantly higher tumor–nontumor repertoire similarity than basal-like.

This clonotype showed up just a few times. Its cognate antigen is unknown. From germline, CDR1 is MNHNY and CDR2 SVGAGI (reference sequence). The J segment lost 5 bases and the V segment lost 6 bases, leaving 10 bases of the junction unmatched. The length of the CDR3 is 15 residues. The sequence was collected from a female donor with breast cancer. Some clones in this sample may be carry-over from other donors' samples. The V call is TRBV6-6, the J call TRBJ1-2, with 9 bases that match TRBD1. Sequencing was carried out using axillary lymph node tissue. This chain's CDR3 is CASSENTGTGYGYTF. For the CDR3, the DNA is TGTGCCAGCAGCGAAAATACCGGGACAGGGTATGGCTACACCTTC.